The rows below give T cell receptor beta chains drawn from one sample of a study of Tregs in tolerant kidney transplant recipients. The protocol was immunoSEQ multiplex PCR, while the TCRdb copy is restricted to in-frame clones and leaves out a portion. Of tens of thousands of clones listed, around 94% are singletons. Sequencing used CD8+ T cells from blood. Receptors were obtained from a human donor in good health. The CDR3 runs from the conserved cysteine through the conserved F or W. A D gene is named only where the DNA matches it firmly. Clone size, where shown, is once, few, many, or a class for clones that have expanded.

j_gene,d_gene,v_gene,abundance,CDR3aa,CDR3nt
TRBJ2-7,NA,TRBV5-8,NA,CASSLGRTNYEQYF,TGTGCCAGCAGCTTGGGGAGGACAAACTACGAGCAGTACTTC
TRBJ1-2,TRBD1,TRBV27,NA,CASSLWFNRGPDYYGYTF,TGTGCCAGCAGTTTATGGTTTAACAGGGGGCCGGACTACTATGGCTACACCTTC
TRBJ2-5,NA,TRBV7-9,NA,CASSEGGAGAQETQYF,TGTGCCAGCAGCGAGGGTGGGGCGGGGGCACAAGAGACCCAGTACTTC
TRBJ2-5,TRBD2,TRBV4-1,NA,CASSHSLGLAGQETQYF,TGCGCCAGCAGCCATTCTCTAGGACTAGCGGGGCAAGAGACCCAGTACTTC
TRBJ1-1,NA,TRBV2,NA,CASRLPTGGRYTEAFF,TGTGCCAGCAGACTACCGACAGGCGGACGTTACACTGAAGCTTTCTTT
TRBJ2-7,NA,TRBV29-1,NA,CSVEKEPRDRLSSYEQYF,TGCAGCGTTGAAAAGGAACCGAGAGACAGGCTTAGCTCCTACGAGCAGTACTTC
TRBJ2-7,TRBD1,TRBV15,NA,CATSTPGQGSYEQYF,TGTGCCACCAGCACACCGGGACAGGGCTCCTACGAGCAGTACTTC
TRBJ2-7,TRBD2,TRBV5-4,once,CASSLGGAGAYEQYF,TGTGCCAGCAGCTTGGGAGGAGCGGGAGCCTACGAGCAGTACTTC
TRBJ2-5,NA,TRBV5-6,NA,CASSLNTGSLGQYF,TGTGCCAGCAGTTTGAACACAGGGAGTCTAGGCCAGTACTTC
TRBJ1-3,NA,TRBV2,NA,CASSEGHLRSSGNTIYF,TGTGCCAGCAGTGAAGGACATTTGAGGAGCTCTGGAAACACCATATATTTT
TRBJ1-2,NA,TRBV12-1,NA,CASSRLLDGYYGYTF,TGTGCCAGCAGCCGCCTCCTCGACGGGTACTATGGCTACACCTTC
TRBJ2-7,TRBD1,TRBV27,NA,CASSTGTGLNEQYF,TGTGCCAGCAGTACCGGGACAGGGTTAAACGAGCAGTACTTC
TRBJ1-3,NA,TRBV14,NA,CASSQEGEEQDSGNTIYF,TGTGCCAGCAGCCAGGAGGGGGAGGAACAGGACTCTGGAAACACCATATATTTT
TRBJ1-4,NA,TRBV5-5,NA,CASSQTGATNEKLFF,TGTGCCAGCAGCCAGACGGGAGCAACTAATGAAAAACTGTTTTTT
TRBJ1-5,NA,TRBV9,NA,CASSPKIGDQPQHF,TGTGCCAGCAGCCCAAAAATCGGAGACCAGCCCCAGCATTTT
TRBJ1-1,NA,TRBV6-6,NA,CASSYSDTWGTEAFF,TGTGCCAGCAGTTACTCCGACACCTGGGGGACTGAAGCTTTCTTT
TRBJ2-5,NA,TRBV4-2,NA,CASSPKGGEVETQYF,TGTGCCAGCAGCCCTAAAGGAGGGGAGGTGGAGACCCAGTACTTC
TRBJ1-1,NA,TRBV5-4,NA,CASSHPRDYNTEAFF,TGTGCCAGCAGCCACCCACGGGATTACAACACTGAAGCTTTCTTT
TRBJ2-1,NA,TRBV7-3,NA,CASSQLPETYNEQFF,TGTGCCAGCAGCCAACTCCCCGAGACCTACAATGAGCAGTTCTTC
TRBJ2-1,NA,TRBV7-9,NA,CASRPPGQYNEQFF,TGTGCCAGCAGACCGCCAGGGCAGTACAATGAGCAGTTCTTC
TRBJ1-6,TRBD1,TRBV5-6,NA,CASSLTGAGLPYNSPLHF,TGTGCCAGCAGCCTTACAGGGGCGGGCCTGCCCTATAATTCACCCCTCCACTTT
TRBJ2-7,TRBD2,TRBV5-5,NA,CASSFTGGPIYEQYF,TGTGCCAGCAGCTTCACGGGGGGGCCCATCTACGAGCAGTACTTC
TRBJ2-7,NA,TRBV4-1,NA,CASSQRFSGNYEQYF,TGCGCCAGCAGCCAACGGTTTTCAGGGAACTACGAGCAGTACTTC
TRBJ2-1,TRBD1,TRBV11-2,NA,CASSSGVGQAHEQFF,TGTGCCAGCAGCTCAGGGGTCGGACAGGCCCATGAGCAGTTCTTC
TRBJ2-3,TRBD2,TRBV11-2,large,CASSPLAGVGDTQYF,TGTGCCAGCAGCCCGTTAGCGGGGGTAGGAGATACGCAGTATTTT
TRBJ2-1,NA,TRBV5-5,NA,CASSLWSLGGNEQFF,TGTGCCAGCAGCTTATGGAGTTTGGGTGGCAATGAGCAGTTCTTC
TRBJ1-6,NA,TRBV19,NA,CASSIRSGWSSPLHF,TGTGCCAGTAGTATAAGATCAGGTTGGAGTTCACCCCTCCACTTT
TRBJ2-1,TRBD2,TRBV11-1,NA,CASSLAAGGYDEQFF,TGTGCCAGCAGCTTAGCAGCGGGAGGATATGATGAGCAGTTCTTC
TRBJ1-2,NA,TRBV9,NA,CASSVDPLQSNYGYTF,TGTGCCAGCAGCGTAGATCCCCTCCAGTCGAACTATGGCTACACCTTC
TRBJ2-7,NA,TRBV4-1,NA,CASSQDKATPAYEQYF,TGCGCCAGCAGCCAAGATAAGGCCACGCCGGCCTACGAGCAGTACTTC
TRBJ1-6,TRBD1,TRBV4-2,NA,CASSQSTGGEYSPLHF,TGTGCCAGCAGCCAATCTACAGGGGGCGAGTATTCACCCCTCCACTTT
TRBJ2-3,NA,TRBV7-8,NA,CASSLRWEPTDTQYF,TGTGCCAGCAGCTTAAGGTGGGAACCAACAGATACGCAGTATTTT
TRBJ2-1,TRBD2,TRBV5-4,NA,CASSRTSGSFFEQFF,TGTGCCAGCAGCCGGACTAGCGGGAGTTTTTTCGAGCAGTTCTTC
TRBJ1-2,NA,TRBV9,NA,CASSVEGIYTF,TGTGCCAGCAGCGTAGAAGGCATTTACACCTTC
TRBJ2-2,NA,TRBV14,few,CASSQDLYAGELFF,TGTGCCAGCAGCCAAGATTTGTATGCCGGGGAGCTGTTTTTT
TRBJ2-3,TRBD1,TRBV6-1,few,CASSDGQGATDTQYF,TGTGCCAGCAGTGACGGACAGGGGGCCACAGATACGCAGTATTTT
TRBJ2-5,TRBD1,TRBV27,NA,CASSLGQGQTQYF,TGTGCCAGCAGCCTGGGACAGGGCCAGACCCAGTACTTC
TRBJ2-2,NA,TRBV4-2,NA,CASSQDDGGGELFF,TGTGCCAGCAGCCAAGACGACGGGGGCGGGGAGCTGTTTTTT
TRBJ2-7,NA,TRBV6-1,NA,CASRFRDGYYEQYF,TGTGCCAGCAGATTCCGGGACGGTTACTACGAGCAGTACTTC
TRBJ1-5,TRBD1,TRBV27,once,CASSHTTGVGQPQHF,TGTGCCAGCAGTCATACGACAGGGGTGGGTCAGCCCCAGCATTTT
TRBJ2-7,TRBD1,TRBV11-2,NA,CASSLDGQDYEQYF,TGTGCCAGCAGCTTAGATGGACAGGACTACGAGCAGTACTTC
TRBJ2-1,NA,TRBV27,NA,CASSFTRHSNNEQFF,TGTGCCAGCAGTTTTACACGCCACTCGAACAATGAGCAGTTCTTC
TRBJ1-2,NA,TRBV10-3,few,CATWEDRSYGYTF,TGTGCCACCTGGGAAGACAGGTCCTATGGCTACACCTTC
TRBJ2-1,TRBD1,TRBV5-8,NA,CASLPGQGRDEQFF,TGTGCCAGCCTTCCGGGACAGGGGAGGGATGAGCAGTTCTTC
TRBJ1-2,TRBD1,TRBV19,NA,CASSPATGFYGYTF,TGTGCCAGTAGCCCCGCGACAGGGTTTTATGGCTACACCTTC